The TCR beta chain described here comes from a study of blood T cell repertoires in COVID-19. Turning to the study itself: Acute-phase and convalescent COVID-19 samples originated in the United States, Italy and Spain. In each case, the material was cDNA or gDNA derived from T cells, B-cell-depleted T cells, or PBMCs.

The CDR3 has 13 residues. V dropped 8 bases and J dropped 6; count of bases not matched to a gene: 8. Source study methods: Using reference gene primer amplification, nucleated cell counts were estimated. Sequenced by immunoSEQ multiplex PCR; TCRdb stores in-frame clones only, minus some. The V and J calls and clone size are taken from that table; D and trimming were inferred from the DNA. The sample includes under 200,000 clones, approximately 82% of them seen just once. The sequenced material came from peripheral blood. The sequence was collected from a man aged 65 to 85 who had recovered from COVID-19. The J gene is TRBJ2-7, the V gene TRBV23-1; 9 bases are shared with TRBD1. TRBV23-1 is an open reading frame, and its role is uncertain. DNA for the CDR3: TGCGCCAGCTGTCGGGACAGGGCGGGCGAGCAGTACTTC. It translates to CASCRDRAGEQYF.